This TCR beta chain was sequenced in a study of cytomegalovirus exposure and HLA in healthy donors. A multiplex PCR was run with 60 Vbeta primers and 13 Jbeta primers. Libraries were prepared by immunoSEQ multiplex PCR; TCRdb keeps only in-frame clonotypes and omits some of them. The data show about 83,000 clones, 65% to 80% seen once. On this clone: A read error may account for a junction end that differs from germline.

The V gene's germline CDR1 is SEHNR and CDR2 FQNEAQ (reference sequence). This CDR3 contains 14 residues. The chain recombines TRBV7-9 with TRBJ1-5; 7 bases are shared with TRBD1. The sample taken for sequencing was PBMCs. The sequence derives from a man aged 55-75 years in good health and CMV-seronegative. CDR3 amino acids: CSSSLDRADQPQHF. CDR3 in DNA: TGTTCCAGCAGCTTAGACAGGGCAGATCAGCCCCAGCATTTT.